The 7 T cell receptor beta chains reported below all come from one sample, sequenced in a study of cytomegalovirus exposure and HLA in healthy donors (dated by TCRdb to 2017 to 2019). The method was the immunoSEQ multiplex PCR assay. The multiplex PCR relied on a mix of 60 forward primers for TCR Vbeta segments and 13 reverse primers for TCR Jbeta segments. TCRdb retrieved this table from immuneACCESS and kept in-frame rearrangements only. Not all clones are present; in checked studies, unresolved V genes account for under half, and no reason is known for the remainder. For this sample there are 120,000 or so clones; approximately 80% appear just once. The ten biggest clones cover around 3.6% of the sample. Input material: PBMCs. These receptors all stem from a young man in good health and CMV-seronegative.

V usage is TRBV2 and J usage is TRBJ2-7; weak D call: TRBD1 (5 bases). Germline CDR1 is SNHLY and CDR2 is FYNNEI. Trimming shortened V by 5 bases and J by 3 bases, and 14 bases separated the two germline ends. CDR3 length equals 14 residues. The CDR3 sequence is CASSKDTISYEQYF. DNA of the CDR3: TGTGCCAGCAGTAAGGACACAATCAGCTACGAGCAGTACTTC.

The chain employs TRBV27 and TRBJ1-5, with a tentative D call TRBD1 (5 bases). Trimming cost V 5 bases and J 9 bases, with 11 bases left between them. Germline V gene data show CDR1 as MNHEY and CDR2 as SMNVEV (reference sequence). This CDR3 comprises 12 residues. DNA for the CDR3: TGTGCCAGCAGTACCGGAAGGGGGCCCCAGCATTTT. Protein sequence: CASSTGRGPQHF.

The rearrangement links TRBV28 to TRBJ1-2; 7 bases match TRBD1. Germline V gives CDR1 MDHEN, CDR2 SYDVKM. The CDR3 consists of 13 residues. J was trimmed by 7 bases and V by 6 bases; bases with no gene match: 8. The CDR3 DNA sequence: TGTGCCAGCAGGGATGACAGGGAGAGTGGCTACACCTTC. This codes for CASRDDRESGYTF.

The J gene is TRBJ2-3, the V gene TRBV10-3; 8 nucleotides align to TRBD2. Germline assignment: CDR1 ENHRY and CDR2 SYGVKD. The CDR3 extends over 17 amino acids. Trimming cost V 4 bases and J 2 bases; bases outside gene matches: 11. CDR3 sequence (DNA): TGTGCCATCAGTGCCTATGGCGGGACTAGAGTCACAGATACGCAGTATTTT. Protein sequence: CAISAYGGTRVTDTQYF.

This chain uses TRBV2 with TRBJ2-3, with D tentatively TRBD1 (5 bases). The CDR3 is 14 amino acids. V lost 6 bases, J lost 0 bases, and 10 bases lay in between. Germline V gives CDR1 SNHLY, CDR2 FYNNEI. The CDR3 loop is CASRQGTSTDTQYF. CDR3 sequence (DNA): TGTGCCAGCAGGCAGGGTACGAGCACAGATACGCAGTATTTT.

The CDR3 DNA reads as TGTGCCAGCAGCTCAACTAGCGGGGGGGCAAACGGGGAGCTGTTTTTT. Residues: CASSSTSGGANGELFF. The chain is built from TRBV13 and TRBJ2-2; TRBD2 agrees at 13 bases. V gave up 4 bases and J gave up 7 bases; unmatched junction bases: 6. The CDR3 runs to 16 residues. Per the germline V gene, CDR1 is PRHDT and CDR2 is FYEKMQ (reference sequence).

The V call is TRBV7-6, the J call TRBJ1-6; a possible D gene is TRBD1 (6 bases). Deletions cut 5 bases from V and 9 bases from J, with 14 bases between. This CDR3 region has 14 residues. The germline CDR1 and CDR2 sequences are SGHVS and FNYEAQ. This CDR3 reads CASSPGGGSSPLHF. DNA of the CDR3: TGTGCCAGCAGCCCGGGAGGGGGATCTTCACCCCTCCACTTT.